Described below is a single T cell receptor (beta chain) sequence and its context. The clone's antigen remains unknown. No much larger clonotype is one base removed from it; base qualities were not supplied. These data originate in a study of regulatory T cells in long-lasting Graves disease listed by TCRdb under 2021. Some background on the complete study: Persistent Graves' disease was defined as antithyroid drug treatment for over 5 years with persistently positive TSH receptor autoantibodies. Peripheral blood TCR sequencing and RNA sequencing compared persistent Graves' disease patients with newly diagnosed Graves' disease patients. The study was conducted in China and was registered as a clinical trial. A total of 35 or so samples were covered by TCR sequencing, comprising around 13 persistent and 20 or so newly diagnosed Graves' disease patients. On average, persistent Graves' disease patients in the clinical cohort had been on antithyroid drugs for approximately ten years. The research as a whole found: Compared with newly diagnosed patients, patients with persistent Graves' disease had lower TCR Shannon entropy and fewer highly expanded clones, which suggests clonal expansion. A larger number of public clonotypes was shared among persistent patients (over 2,500) than among newly diagnosed patients (around 970). The authors noted that the small sample size was a limitation that may lower accuracy. Only peripheral blood was studied, because thyroid tissue, the primary lesion, was inaccessible. Only the TCR beta chain was sequenced and analyzed. Preferential use of TRBV28, TRBJ1-2 and TRBJ2-5 was observed in persistent disease, whereas TRBV20-1 and TRBJ2-1 were favored in newly diagnosed disease.

Clipping removes 5 bases from V and 2 bases from J, with 13 as the unmatched junction base count. The CDR1 and CDR2 encoded by the germline V gene are SGHVS and FQNEAQ. The CDR3 measures 19 amino acids from cysteine to phenylalanine. The read is trimmed to its CDR3 DNA, 57 bases read in frame from base 1. The library was generated by multiplex PCR. Reads for this sample came from an Illumina HiSeq 4000. CDR3 regions were amplified by Arm-PCR with iRepertoire HTBI primers to construct TCR beta libraries. PCR products were gel purified before sequencing. The published analysis was carried out like this. A total of roughly 67 TRBV and 14 TRBJ segments were identified across samples and were used for gene usage analysis of CDR3 amino acid clonotypes. COPE and FqMerger were used to merge the filtered high-quality paired reads into contigs. BLAST was used to align contigs to the IMGT TRBV, TRBD and TRBJ reference genes, and CDR3 was defined following IMGT. Any clonotype with a frequency above 0.1% was counted as a highly expanded clone. Shannon entropy was used to measure repertoire diversity, and the Gini coefficient was used to measure V-J evenness. A clonotype found in more than one individual was treated as public. TCRdb's own reprocessing of the public reads used fastp at Q25 and MiXCR and kept productive beta chains. Every distinct CDR3 protein forms one entry, paired with its most common genes and DNA. V and J calls and clone size were set by TCRdb, not the authors. A total of over 300,000 distinct CDR3 sequences appear in this sample, roughly 21% of them only once. Jointly, the top ten make up approximately 31% of the sample.

The sample's time point label, in plain terms: persistent/refractory GD, antithyroid drugs over 5 years with positive TRAb. RNA was extracted from PBMCs in TRIzol for both TCR sequencing and RNA sequencing. Graves' disease was diagnosed according to American Thyroid Association guidelines. Patients were recruited from an endocrinology department in Xi'an, China. From each patient, 7.5 to 9.5 milliliters of peripheral blood was collected into an EDTA anticoagulant tube. Ficoll Paque Plus density gradient separation was used to isolate PBMCs, and no further T cell sorting was performed. An Agilent 2100 Bioanalyzer and agarose gel were used to check RNA quality, while a NanoDrop 2000 measured RNA concentration.

This sequence was found in a female donor with Graves disease. The source material was peripheral blood mononuclear cells (PBMCs), sampled when the disease was refractory, from a patient treated with antithyroid drugs. The V and J genes are TRBV7-8 and TRBJ2-6, and TRBD1 matches 9 of the central bases. The CDR3 here reads CASSPLLRTGDAGANVLTF. The DNA sequence is as follows: TGTGCCAGCAGCCCGCTTCTAAGGACAGGGGATGCTGGGGCCAACGTCCTGACTTTC.